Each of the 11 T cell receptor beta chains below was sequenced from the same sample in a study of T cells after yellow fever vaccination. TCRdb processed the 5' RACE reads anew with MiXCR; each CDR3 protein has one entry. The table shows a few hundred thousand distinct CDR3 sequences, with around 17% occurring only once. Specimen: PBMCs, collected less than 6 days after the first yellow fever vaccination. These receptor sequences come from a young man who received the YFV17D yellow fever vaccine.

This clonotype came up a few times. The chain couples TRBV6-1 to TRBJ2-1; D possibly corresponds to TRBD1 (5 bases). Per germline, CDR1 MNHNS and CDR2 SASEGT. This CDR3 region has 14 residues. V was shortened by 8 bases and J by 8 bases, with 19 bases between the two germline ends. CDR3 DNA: TGTGCCAGCGGGCTCGGGCAGGGTGGGTATGAGCAGTTCTTC. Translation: CASGLGQGGYEQFF.

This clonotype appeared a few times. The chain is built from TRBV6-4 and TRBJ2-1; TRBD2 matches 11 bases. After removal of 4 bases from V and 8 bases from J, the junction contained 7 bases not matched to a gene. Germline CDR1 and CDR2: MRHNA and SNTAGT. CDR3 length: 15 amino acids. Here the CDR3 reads CASSALAGGFHEQFF. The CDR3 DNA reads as TGTGCCAGCAGTGCCCTAGCGGGGGGTTTTCATGAGCAGTTCTTC.

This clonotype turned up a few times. The chain's CDR3 is CASSLYQRGGETQYF. CDR3 DNA sequence: TGTGCCAGCAGCTTATATCAGCGGGGGGGCGAGACCCAGTACTTC. V usage is TRBV13 and J usage is TRBJ2-5; 10 positions match TRBD2. V gave up 2 bases and J gave up 5 bases; unmatched junction bases: 5. The CDR3 runs to 15 residues. Germline-derived CDR1 and CDR2 are PRHDT and FYEKMQ (reference sequence).

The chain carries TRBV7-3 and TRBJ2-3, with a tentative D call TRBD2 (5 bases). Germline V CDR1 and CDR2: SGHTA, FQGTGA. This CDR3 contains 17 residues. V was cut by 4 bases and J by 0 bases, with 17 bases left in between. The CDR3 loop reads CASSSPGGRSSTDTQYF. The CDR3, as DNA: TGTGCCAGCAGCTCCCCCGGCGGGCGTTCTAGCACAGATACGCAGTATTTT.

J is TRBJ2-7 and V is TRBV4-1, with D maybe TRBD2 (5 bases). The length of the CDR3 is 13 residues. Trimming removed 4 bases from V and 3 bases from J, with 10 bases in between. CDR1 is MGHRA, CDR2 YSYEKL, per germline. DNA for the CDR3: TGCGCCAGCAGCCCGGGAATGGGCTACGAGCAGTACGTC. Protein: CASSPGMGYEQYV.

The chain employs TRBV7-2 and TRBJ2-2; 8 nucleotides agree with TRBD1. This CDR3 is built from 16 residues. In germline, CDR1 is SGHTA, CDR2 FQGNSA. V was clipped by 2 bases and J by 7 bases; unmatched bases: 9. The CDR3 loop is CASSLQGATGVGELFF. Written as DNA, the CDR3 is TGTGCCAGCAGCTTACAGGGGGCGACTGGGGTCGGGGAGCTGTTTTTT.

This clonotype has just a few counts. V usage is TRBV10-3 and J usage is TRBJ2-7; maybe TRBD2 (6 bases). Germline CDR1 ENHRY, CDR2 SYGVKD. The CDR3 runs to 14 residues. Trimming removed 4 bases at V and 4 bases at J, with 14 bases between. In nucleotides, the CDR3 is TGTGCCATCAGTGGGGGGGTTGGGGCTTACGAGCAGTACTTC. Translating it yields CAISGGVGAYEQYF.

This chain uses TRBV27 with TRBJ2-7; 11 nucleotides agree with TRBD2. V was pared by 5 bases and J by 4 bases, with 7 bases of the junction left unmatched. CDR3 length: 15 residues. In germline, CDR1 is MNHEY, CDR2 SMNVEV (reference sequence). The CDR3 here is CASSNSGGASYEQYF. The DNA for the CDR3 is TGTGCCAGCAGTAATAGCGGGGGGGCTAGTTACGAGCAGTACTTC.

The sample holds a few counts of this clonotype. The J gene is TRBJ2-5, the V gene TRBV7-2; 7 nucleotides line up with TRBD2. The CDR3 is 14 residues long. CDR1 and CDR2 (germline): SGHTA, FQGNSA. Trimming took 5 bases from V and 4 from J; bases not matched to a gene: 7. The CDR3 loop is CASSVRDYRETQYF. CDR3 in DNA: TGTGCCAGCAGCGTCCGGGACTATAGAGAGACCCAGTACTTC.

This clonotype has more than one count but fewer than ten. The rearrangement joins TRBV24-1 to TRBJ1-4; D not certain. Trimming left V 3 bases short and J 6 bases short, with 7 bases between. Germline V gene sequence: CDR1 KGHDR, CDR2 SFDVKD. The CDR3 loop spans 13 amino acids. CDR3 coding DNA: TGTGCCACCAGTGATGGGTCGGATGAAAAACTGTTTTTT. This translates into CATSDGSDEKLFF.

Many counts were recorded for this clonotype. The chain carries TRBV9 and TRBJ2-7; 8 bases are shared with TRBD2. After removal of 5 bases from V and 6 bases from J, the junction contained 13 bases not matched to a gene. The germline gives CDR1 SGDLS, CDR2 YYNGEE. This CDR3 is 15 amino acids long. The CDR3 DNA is TGTGCCAGCAGTCCCTTTGGACTAGCATCTTCCGAGCAGTACTTC. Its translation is CASSPFGLASSEQYF.